A single T cell receptor (beta chain) is shown here with its context. Its specificity is unknown. The authors used template switching to add a universal primer site and gave cDNA unique molecular identifiers. TCRdb independently ran MiXCR on the 5' RACE reads; one entry per CDR3 protein. The sample comprises 240,000 or so distinct CDR3 sequences, approximately 7% of which are singletons, and under 4% rests with the top ten. The data are from a study of identical twins. Germline V lookup: CDR1 MNHNS, CDR2 SASEGT. The ends lost 6 bases at V and 5 bases at J; junction bases unmatched: 14. The CDR3 is 16 residues long. All donors were healthy Caucasians. Study results and limitations: Out-of-frame alpha sequences common to twins were enriched for low generation probability.

These data are also associated with another study on yellow fever vaccine responses in identical twins.

The origin of this receptor is a woman younger than 30 in good health. Sequences were obtained from memory (CD45RO+) T cells sorted from blood. The chain recombines TRBV6-1 with TRBJ2-5; TRBD2 aligns across 8 bases. CDR3 sequence (DNA): TGTGCCAGCAGCTTCAGCGGGGGTCACCCGGGGGAGACCCAGTACTTC. Protein: CASSFSGGHPGETQYF.